Presented here are 30 T cell receptor beta chains from one specimen sequenced in a study of CD8 T cells in Susac syndrome. RNA, at about 0.5 to 1 ug, was reverse transcribed with random hexamers. Each CDR3 protein gets one entry after TCRdb re-called the immunoSEQ multiplex PCR reads with MiXCR. The table lists 150,000 to 200,000 distinct CDR3 sequences, around 93% of them singletons. Source material: CD4+ T cells from PBMCs. The receptor set was obtained from a human donor in good health.

The rearrangement links TRBV28 to TRBJ2-7; a weak D match, TRBD1 (6 bases). Looked up from germline, CDR1 is MDHEN and CDR2 is SYDVKM. V lost 10 bases and J 6 bases, leaving 13 bases between the germline ends. This CDR3 is 11 amino acids long. This chain's CDR3 is CATRGISEQYV. The CDR3 nucleotides read TGTGCCACCAGGGGAATCTCCGAGCAGTACGTC.

The J gene is TRBJ2-1, the V gene TRBV28; possible D gene TRBD2, 6 bases. Between the trimmed V and J ends, which lost 3 bases and 2 bases, there was a span of 8 bases. CDR3 size: 14 residues. CDR1 and CDR2 (germline): MDHEN, SYDVKM. The DNA of the CDR3 is TGTGCCAGCAGTTTGGCGGGGCCCTACAATGAGCAGTTCTTC. It translates to CASSLAGPYNEQFF. Full variable domain (remainder filled in from reference TRBV28 and TRBJ2-1): DVKVTQSSRYLVKRTGEKVFLECVQDMDHENMFWYRQDPGLGLRLIYFSYDVKMKEKGDIPEGYSVSREKKERFSLILESASTNQTSMYLCASSLAGPYNEQFFGPGTRLTVL.

The CDR3 DNA reads as TGTGCGATCGAGGGGTCTGGAAACACCATATATTTT. Its translation: CAIEGSGNTIYF. The rearrangement joins TRBV3-1 to TRBJ1-3, with a tentative D call TRBD1 (5 bases). The CDR3 length is 12 residues. Germline V gives CDR1 LGHDT, CDR2 YNNKEL (reference sequence).

CDR3 bases: TGTGCCAATAAGGGAGATACGCAGTATTTT. It translates to CANKGDTQYF. V is TRBV9 and J is TRBJ2-3; no reliable D call. CDR1 and CDR2 (germline): SGDLS, YYNGEE. The CDR3 consists of 10 residues. The V end was cut by 9 bases, the J end by 5 bases, with 7 bases between.

This chain uses TRBV7-9 with TRBJ1-5, with D possibly TRBD1 on 5 matching bases. CDR3 length: 15 amino acids. The germline gives CDR1 SEHNR, CDR2 FQNEAQ (reference sequence). Trimming removed 5 bases at V and 2 bases at J, with 13 bases between. The DNA of the CDR3 is TGTGCCAGCAGCACCCAGGGAACGGGCAATCAGCCCCAGCATTTT. Amino acid sequence: CASSTQGTGNQPQHF.

The rearrangement joins TRBV11-2 to TRBJ1-6; TRBD1 agrees at 11 bases. CDR3 length equals 17 residues. Trimming removed 1 base from V and 9 bases from J; junction bases left unmatched: 8. CDR1 is SGHAT, CDR2 FQNNGV, per germline. CDR3 DNA sequence: TGTGCCAGCAGCTTAGGGGGGCCGGGACAGGGGGTTTCACCCCTCCACTTT. It translates to CASSLGGPGQGVSPLHF.

This clonotype was observed a few times. The chain has TRBV28 and TRBJ2-5; 16 bases align to TRBD2. CDR1 and CDR2 from the germline V gene are MDHEN and SYDVKM. The CDR3 length is 16 residues. The junction had 1 base not matched to a gene; V was cut back by 4 bases and J by 2 bases. The CDR3 DNA sequence: TGTGCCAGCAGTTCGGGACTAGCGGGGGGGCAAGAGACCCAGTACTTC. This encodes CASSSGLAGGQETQYF.

The chain links TRBV5-4 to TRBJ2-5; possibly TRBD1 or TRBD2 for D (5 bases each). Germline-derived CDR1 and CDR2 are SGHNT and YYREEE (reference sequence). The length of the CDR3 is 13 residues. The V end was cut by 2 bases, the J end by 6 bases, with 11 bases between. DNA of the CDR3: TGTGCCAGCAGCTTAGTAGGGGAGAAGACCCAGTACTTC. Translating it yields CASSLVGEKTQYF.

The chain has TRBV5-1 and TRBJ2-5, with D possibly being TRBD2 (7 bases). The V gene lost 1 base and the J gene lost 7 bases, with 20 bases spanning the gap. The CDR3 consists of 16 residues. Germline CDR1 reads SGHRS; CDR2 reads YFSETQ. CDR3 loop: CASSLSGGGSISTQYF. In DNA form, the CDR3 reads TGCGCCAGCAGCTTGTCCGGCGGGGGCTCGATATCGACCCAGTACTTC.

V usage is TRBV3-1 and J usage is TRBJ1-3, with no clear D. The length of the CDR3 is 16 residues. V lost 0 bases and J lost 0, with 9 bases in between. CDR1 is LGHDT, CDR2 YNNKEL, per germline (reference sequence). The CDR3, as DNA: TGTGCCAGCAGCCAAGATCGCACCCCCTCTGGAAACACCATATATTTT. Protein product: CASSQDRTPSGNTIYF.

This rearrangement joins TRBV6-2 or TRBV6-3 to TRBJ1-5; D perhaps matches TRBD1 (6 bases). The V gene's germline CDR1 is MNHEY and CDR2 SVGEGT. Deletions cut 6 bases from V and 4 bases from J, with 16 bases between. This CDR3 spans 15 amino acids. The CDR3 loop is CASREEDSLNQPQHF. The CDR3 nucleotides are TGTGCCAGCAGAGAGGAGGACAGCCTTAATCAGCCCCAGCATTTT.

The gene calls are TRBV10-3 and TRBJ2-7, with 12 bases aligning to TRBD2. The CDR3 contains 15 residues. The V segment lost 2 bases and the J segment 3 bases; nucleotides outside the gene matches: 2. Germline CDR1 and CDR2: ENHRY and SYGVKD. CDR3 sequence reads: CAISEPTSGGYEQYF. The CDR3 region has the DNA TGTGCCATCAGTGAGCCGACTAGCGGGGGCTACGAGCAGTACTTC.

This clonotype occurred a few times. The chain carries TRBV6-1 and TRBJ2-1; D is perhaps TRBD1 (5 bases). The CDR3 contains 11 residues. Germline-derived CDR1 and CDR2 are MNHNS and SASEGT. V was shortened by 9 bases and J by 15 bases, with 18 bases between the two germline ends. CDR3 amino acids: CASLQGASVFF. The CDR3 DNA reads TGTGCCAGTCTCCAGGGCGCGTCTGTGTTCTTC.

This chain uses TRBV9 with TRBJ2-5; D is ambiguous. CDR1 and CDR2 (germline): SGDLS, YYNGEE. The CDR3 runs 15 residues. Trimming removed 0 bases from V and 2 bases from J, with 11 bases in between. For the CDR3, the DNA is TGTGCCAGCAGCGTAGAGGCTAGATGGCAAGAGACCCAGTACTTC. It encodes CASSVEARWQETQYF.

The chain joins TRBV19 to TRBJ1-5; 7 bases agree with TRBD1. The length of the CDR3 is 14 residues. In germline, CDR1 is LNHDA, CDR2 SQIVND (reference sequence). V shed 6 bases, J shed 3 bases, and the junction held 5 bases outside the gene matches. CDR3 protein: CASRHRGNNQPQHF. CDR3 DNA sequence: TGTGCCAGTAGGCACAGGGGAAACAATCAGCCCCAGCATTTT.

A single count supports this clonotype. This chain links TRBV5-1 with TRBJ2-7, with D maybe TRBD1 (6 bases). Germline V gene sequence: CDR1 SGHRS, CDR2 YFSETQ. V lost 0 bases, J lost 4 bases, and 14 bases lay in between. CDR3 length: 15 amino acids. CDR3 amino acids: CASSLETGKEYEQYF. For the CDR3, the DNA is TGCGCCAGCAGCTTGGAGACAGGAAAGGAGTACGAGCAGTACTTC.

V and J are TRBV30 and TRBJ2-2, with D hard to call. CDR1 is GTSNPN and CDR2 is SVGIG in the germline V gene (reference sequence). The germline V and J ends were trimmed by 3 bases and 0 bases, with 5 bases remaining between them. The CDR3 totals 13 residues. The CDR3 is CAWRGANTGELFF. CDR3 DNA: TGTGCCTGGAGAGGTGCGAACACCGGGGAGCTGTTTTTT.

The table lists this clonotype with a few counts. V gene TRBV7-2 combines with J gene TRBJ1-5, with 8 bases lining up with TRBD1. J lost 1 base, V lost 6 bases, and 5 bases had no gene match. Germline V CDR1 and CDR2: SGHTA, FQGNSA. The CDR3 contains 15 residues. The chain's CDR3 is CASSLRTGSNQPQHF. In nucleotides, the CDR3 is TGTGCCAGCAGTCTCCGGACAGGGAGCAATCAGCCCCAGCATTTT.

This rearrangement joins TRBV7-9 to TRBJ2-5, with TRBD2 matching 7 bases. The CDR3 runs 14 residues. The J segment lost 2 bases and the V segment lost 5 bases, leaving 5 bases of the junction unmatched. Germline lookup yields CDR1 SEHNR and CDR2 FQNEAQ (reference sequence). The CDR3 nucleotides read TGTGCCAGCAGCCAAGCGGGGTTTCAAGAGACCCAGTACTTC. Protein sequence: CASSQAGFQETQYF. Together with reference TRBV7-9 and TRBJ2-5, the CDR3 gives the full variable domain: DTGVSQNPRHKITKRGQNVTFRCDPISEHNRLYWYRQTLGQGPEFLTYFQNEAQLEKSRLLSDRFSAERPKGSFSTLEIQRTEQGDSAMYLCASSQAGFQETQYFGPGTRLLVL.

The chain employs TRBV7-2 and TRBJ1-3; TRBD1 is a possible D gene (5 bases). This CDR3 has 15 amino acids. Deletions cut 0 bases from V and 1 base from J, with 7 bases between. CDR1 is SGHTA and CDR2 is FQGNSA in the germline V gene. The CDR3 DNA follows: TGTGCCAGCAGCTTAGCTGCAGGGTCTGGAAACACCATATATTTT. Encoded protein: CASSLAAGSGNTIYF.

This clonotype occurred once. The CDR3 reads CASSLPDRAEAFF. The CDR3 DNA follows: TGTGCCAGCAGCTTGCCCGACAGGGCTGAAGCTTTCTTT. This chain joins TRBV5-4 and TRBJ1-1; TRBD1 agrees at 7 bases. The germline gives CDR1 SGHNT, CDR2 YYREEE (reference sequence). CDR3 length equals 13 residues. Trimming took 1 base from V and 6 from J; bases not matched to a gene: 3.

V gene TRBV5-1 combines with J gene TRBJ1-4; no reliable D call. This CDR3 spans 15 amino acids. CDR1 and CDR2 from the germline V gene are SGHRS and YFSETQ. V lost 4 bases and J 2 bases, leaving 12 bases between the germline ends. This CDR3 reads CASSQDGSTNEKLFF. For the CDR3, the DNA is TGCGCCAGCAGCCAGGACGGGTCGACTAATGAAAAACTGTTTTTT. Based on the CDR3 plus reference TRBV5-1 and TRBJ1-4, the full variable domain is KAGVTQTPRYLIKTRGQQVTLSCSPISGHRSVSWYQQTPGQGLQFLFEYFSETQRNKGNFPGRFSGRQFSNSRSEMNVSTLELGDSALYLCASSQDGSTNEKLFFGSGTQLSVL.

This sequence joins TRBV4-1 and TRBJ2-7; 7 positions agree with TRBD1. The CDR3 extends over 15 amino acids. After removal of 4 bases from V and 4 bases from J, the junction contained 10 bases not matched to a gene. From germline, CDR1 is MGHRA and CDR2 YSYEKL. CDR3 coding DNA: TGCGCCAGCAGCCCGCCGGGACAGAGGTCATACGAGCAGTACTTC. It encodes CASSPPGQRSYEQYF.

The rearrangement uses TRBV30 and TRBJ2-7; 8 nucleotides match TRBD2. This CDR3 has 15 residues. Germline V gene sequence: CDR1 GTSNPN, CDR2 SVGIG (reference sequence). The trim removed 0 bases at V and 1 base at J, leaving 5 bases unmatched. CDR3 region: CAWSVTLAGSYEQYF. CDR3 nucleotides: TGTGCCTGGAGTGTAACGCTAGCGGGTTCCTACGAGCAGTACTTC.

The genes are TRBV27 and TRBJ2-7; D uncertain. The germline CDR1 and CDR2 sequences are MNHEY and SMNVEV (reference sequence). The CDR3 runs 14 residues. With 2 bases removed from V and 0 bases from J, the gap between germline ends came to 8 bases. CDR3 residues: CASSLGYGSYEQYF. CDR3 DNA: TGTGCCAGCAGTTTAGGGTACGGCTCCTACGAGCAGTACTTC.

The chain is built from TRBV29-1 and TRBJ1-2; D gene uncertain. From germline, CDR1 is SQVTM and CDR2 ANQGSEA. The CDR3 totals 13 residues. V lost 0 bases and J 8 bases, leaving 13 bases between the germline ends. This chain's CDR3 is CSVEEAVGEGYTF. The CDR3 DNA reads as TGCAGCGTTGAAGAAGCGGTAGGTGAGGGCTACACCTTC.

The count of this clonotype is one. The rearrangement uses TRBV12-3 or TRBV12-4 and TRBJ2-5; TRBD2 matches 9 bases. V shed 1 base and J 1 base; nucleotides not matched to a gene: 13. The CDR3 is 19 residues long. The CDR3 loop reads CASSLGPLAGGGAQETQYF. The CDR3 nucleotides are TGTGCCAGCAGTTTAGGCCCATTGGCGGGCGGGGGGGCCCAAGAGACCCAGTACTTC.

The V call is TRBV6-2 or TRBV6-3, the J call TRBJ1-2, with 11 nucleotides matching TRBD1. There are 16 residues in the CDR3. Germline V gene sequence: CDR1 MNHEY, CDR2 SVGEGT. V dropped 2 bases and J dropped 4; count of bases not matched to a gene: 6. Here the CDR3 reads CASSYGQGAYGYGYTF. For the CDR3, the DNA is TGTGCCAGCAGTTACGGACAGGGGGCCTACGGCTATGGCTACACCTTC.

The CDR3 is CAWSVRLFF. CDR3 DNA sequence: TGTGCCTGGAGTGTTCGACTGTTTTTT. This sequence joins TRBV30 and TRBJ1-4, with D unresolved. The V end was cut by 0 bases, the J end by 13 bases, with 3 bases between. The germline gives CDR1 GTSNPN, CDR2 SVGIG (reference sequence). CDR3 length: 9 residues. The whole variable domain, filled in from reference TRBV30 and TRBJ1-4, reads SQTIHQWPATLVQPVGSPLSLECTVEGTSNPNLYWYRQAAGRGLQLLFYSVGIGQISSEVPQNLSASRPQDRQFILSSKKLLLSDSGFYLCAWSVRLFFGSGTQLSVL.

V usage is TRBV7-2 and J usage is TRBJ2-5, with 7 bases aligning to TRBD2. This CDR3 has 16 residues. Germline V lookup: CDR1 SGHTA, CDR2 FQGNSA. The J segment lost 2 bases and the V segment lost 5 bases, leaving 11 bases of the junction unmatched. The CDR3 sequence is CASSLMAGAIQETQYF. Here the CDR3 DNA reads TGTGCCAGCAGCCTTATGGCGGGAGCGATACAAGAGACCCAGTACTTC.